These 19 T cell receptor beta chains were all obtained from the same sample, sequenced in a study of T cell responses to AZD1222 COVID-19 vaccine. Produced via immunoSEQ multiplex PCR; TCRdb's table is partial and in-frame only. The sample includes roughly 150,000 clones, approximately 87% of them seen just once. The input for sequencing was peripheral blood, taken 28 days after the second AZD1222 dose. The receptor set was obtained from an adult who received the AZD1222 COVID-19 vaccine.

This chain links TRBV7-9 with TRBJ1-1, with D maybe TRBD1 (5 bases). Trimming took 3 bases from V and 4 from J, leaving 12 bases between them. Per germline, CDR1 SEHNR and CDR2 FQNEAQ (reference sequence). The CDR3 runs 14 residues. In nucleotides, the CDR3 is TGTGCCAGCAGCTTTGTTGCCCAGGGCACTGAAGCTTTCTTT. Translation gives CASSFVAQGTEAFF.

In DNA, the CDR3 is TGTGCCAGCAGGGGGGACTCCACCGGGGAGCTGTTTTTT. It is translated as CASRGDSTGELFF. This sequence joins TRBV28 and TRBJ2-2, with TRBD2 as a possible D gene (6 bases). Germline CDR1 reads MDHEN; CDR2 reads SYDVKM. There are 13 residues in the CDR3. V dropped 6 bases and J dropped 4 bases, with 9 bases sitting between them.

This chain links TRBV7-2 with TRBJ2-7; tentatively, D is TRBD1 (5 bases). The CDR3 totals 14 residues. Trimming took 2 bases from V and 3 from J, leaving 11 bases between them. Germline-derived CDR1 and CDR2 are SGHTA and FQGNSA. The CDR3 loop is CASSLRAGLYEQYF. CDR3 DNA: TGTGCCAGCAGCTTAAGGGCAGGGCTCTACGAGCAGTACTTC.

Written as DNA, the CDR3 is TGTGCCAGCTGCCGTCTGGGACAGCCCCAGCATTTT. Residues: CASCRLGQPQHF. The rearrangement links TRBV27 to TRBJ1-5; D gene ambiguous. Trimming shortened V by 8 bases and J by 7 bases, and 12 bases separated the two germline ends. CDR3 length equals 12 residues. Germline CDR1 is MNHEY and CDR2 is SMNVEV (reference sequence).

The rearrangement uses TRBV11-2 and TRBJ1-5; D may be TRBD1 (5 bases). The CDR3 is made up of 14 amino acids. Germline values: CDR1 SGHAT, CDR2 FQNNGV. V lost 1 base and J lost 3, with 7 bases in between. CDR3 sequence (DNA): TGTGCCAGCAGCTTAGTAGGGGCCAATCAGCCCCAGCATTTT. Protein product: CASSLVGANQPQHF. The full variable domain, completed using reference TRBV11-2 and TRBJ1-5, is EAGVAQSPRYKIIEKRQSVAFWCNPISGHATLYWYQQILGQGPKLLIQFQNNGVVDDSQLPKDRFSAERLKGVDSTLKIQPAKLEDSAVYLCASSLVGANQPQHFGDGTRLSIL.

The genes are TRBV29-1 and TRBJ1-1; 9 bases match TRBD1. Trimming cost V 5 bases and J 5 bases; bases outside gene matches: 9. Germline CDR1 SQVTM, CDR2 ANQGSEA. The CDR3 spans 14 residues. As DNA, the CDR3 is TGCAGCGTTCAACTGGGACAGGGAGGAACTGAAGCTTTCTTT. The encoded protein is CSVQLGQGGTEAFF.

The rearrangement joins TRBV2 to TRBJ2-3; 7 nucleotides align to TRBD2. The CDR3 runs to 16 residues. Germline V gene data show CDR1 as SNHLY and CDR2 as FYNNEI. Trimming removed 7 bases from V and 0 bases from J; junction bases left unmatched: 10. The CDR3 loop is CASNGLRRGSTDTQYF. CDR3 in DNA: TGTGCCAGCAACGGCTTAAGGCGGGGGAGCACAGATACGCAGTATTTT.

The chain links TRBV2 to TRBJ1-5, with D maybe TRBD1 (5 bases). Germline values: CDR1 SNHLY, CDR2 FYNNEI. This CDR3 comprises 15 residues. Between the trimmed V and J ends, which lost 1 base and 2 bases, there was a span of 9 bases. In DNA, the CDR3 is TGTGCCAGCAGTGAAGTAGGGGTCGGCAATCAGCCCCAGCATTTT. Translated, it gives CASSEVGVGNQPQHF.

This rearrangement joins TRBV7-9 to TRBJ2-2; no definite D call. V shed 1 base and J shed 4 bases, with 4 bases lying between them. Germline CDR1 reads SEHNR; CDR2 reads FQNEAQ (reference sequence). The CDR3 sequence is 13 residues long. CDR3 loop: CASSLESTGELFF. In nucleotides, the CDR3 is TGTGCCAGCAGCTTAGAGTCCACCGGGGAGCTGTTTTTT.

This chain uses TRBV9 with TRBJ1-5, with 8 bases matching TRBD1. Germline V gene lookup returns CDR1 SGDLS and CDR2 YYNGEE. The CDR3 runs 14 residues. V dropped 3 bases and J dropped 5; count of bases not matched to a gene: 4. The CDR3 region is CASSAGTGYQPQHF. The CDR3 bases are TGTGCCAGCAGCGCGGGGACAGGATATCAGCCCCAGCATTTT. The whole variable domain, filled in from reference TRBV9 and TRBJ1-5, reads DSGVTQTPKHLITATGQRVTLRCSPRSGDLSVYWYQQSLDQGLQFLIQYYNGEERAKGNILERFSAQQFPDLHSELNLSSLELGDSALYFCASSAGTGYQPQHFGDGTRLSIL.

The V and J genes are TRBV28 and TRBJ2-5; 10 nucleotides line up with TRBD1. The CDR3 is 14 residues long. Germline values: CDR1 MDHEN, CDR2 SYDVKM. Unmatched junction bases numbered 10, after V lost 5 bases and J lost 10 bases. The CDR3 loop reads CASSPRDRGIVQYF. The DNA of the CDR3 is TGTGCCAGCAGTCCCCGGGACAGGGGCATCGTCCAGTACTTC.

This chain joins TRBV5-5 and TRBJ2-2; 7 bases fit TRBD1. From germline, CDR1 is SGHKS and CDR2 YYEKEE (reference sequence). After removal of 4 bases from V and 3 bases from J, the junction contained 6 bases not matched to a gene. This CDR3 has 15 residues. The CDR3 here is CASSPGQRDTGELFF. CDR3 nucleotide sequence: TGTGCCAGCAGCCCGGGACAGAGAGACACCGGGGAGCTGTTTTTT.

The CDR3 coding sequence is TGTGCCAGCAGCTTCAGGACATATGTTCGAGGTGGGTCCTACGAGCAGTACGTC. It encodes CASSFRTYVRGGSYEQYV. V is TRBV5-6 and J is TRBJ2-7; TRBD1 might be the D (5 bases). Germline V gives CDR1 SGHDT, CDR2 YYEEEE. CDR3 length equals 18 residues. The germline V and J ends were trimmed by 2 bases and 1 base, with 22 bases remaining between them.

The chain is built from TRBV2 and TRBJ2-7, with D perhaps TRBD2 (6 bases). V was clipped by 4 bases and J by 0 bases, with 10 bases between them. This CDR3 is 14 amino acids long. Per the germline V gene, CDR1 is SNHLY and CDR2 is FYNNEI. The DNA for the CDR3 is TGTGCCAGCAGTGGGAGGGTCCGCTCCTACGAGCAGTACTTC. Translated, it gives CASSGRVRSYEQYF.

The CDR3 DNA reads as TGTGCCAGCAGCCCCGCGGGGTACGTGGTTGGCTACACCTTC. Its protein product is CASSPAGYVVGYTF. The J gene is TRBJ1-2, the V gene TRBV5-4, with D unclear. Trimming removed 4 bases from V and 7 bases from J, with 17 bases in between. The CDR3 runs to 14 residues. Germline CDR1 reads SGHNT; CDR2 reads YYREEE (reference sequence).

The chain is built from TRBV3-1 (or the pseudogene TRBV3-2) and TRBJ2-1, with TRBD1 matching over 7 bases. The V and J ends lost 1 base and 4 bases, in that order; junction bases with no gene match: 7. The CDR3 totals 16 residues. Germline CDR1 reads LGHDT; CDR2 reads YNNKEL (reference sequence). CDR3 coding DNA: TGTGCCAGCAGCCAAGGGTTAGGGGGCGCTTACAATGAGCAGTTCTTC. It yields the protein CASSQGLGGAYNEQFF.

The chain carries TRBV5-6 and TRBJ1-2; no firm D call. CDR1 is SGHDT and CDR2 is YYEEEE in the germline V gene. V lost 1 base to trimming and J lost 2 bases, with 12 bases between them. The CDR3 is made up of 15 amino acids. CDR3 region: CASSLFQTANYGYTF. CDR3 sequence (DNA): TGTGCCAGCAGCTTGTTTCAAACCGCGAACTATGGCTACACCTTC.

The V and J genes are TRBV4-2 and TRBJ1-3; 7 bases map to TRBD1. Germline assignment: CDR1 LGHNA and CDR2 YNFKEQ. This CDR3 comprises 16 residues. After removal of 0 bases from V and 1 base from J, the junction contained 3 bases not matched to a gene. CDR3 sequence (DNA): TGTGCCAGCAGCCAAGATAGGACAGGATCTGGAAACACCATATATTTT. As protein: CASSQDRTGSGNTIYF.

Written as DNA, the CDR3 is TGCGCCAGCAGCCAACAGGGAAATGAAAAACTGTTTTTT. This sequence encodes CASSQQGNEKLFF. V gene TRBV4-3 combines with J gene TRBJ1-4; the D gene is possibly TRBD1 (5 bases). Germline CDR1 reads LGHNA; CDR2 reads YSLEER. V gave up 2 bases and J gave up 5 bases, with 6 bases separating them. The CDR3 runs to 13 residues.